This TCR beta chain emerged from a study of OX40 agonist ivuxolimab in advanced cancers. Assay used: immunoSEQ multiplex PCR; TCRdb lists only in-frame clones, some missing. Of approximately 110,000 clones detected, 80% to 95% appear once; the ten largest clones hold under 0.85%. Overall study results and limits: CD8+ T cells were the subset that, on average, had more expanded clones than CD4+. At 0.1 to 3.0 mg/kg and by week 6, CD4+ and CD8+ T cells in the blood had expanded clonally.

This clone was detected only once. Antigen unknown. CDR1 and CDR2 from the germline V gene are SNHLY and FYNNEI. V lost 7 bases and J lost 3, with 19 bases in between. The CDR3 sequence is 15 residues long. V usage is TRBV2 and J usage is TRBJ2-7; D may be TRBD1 (6 bases). This TCR derives from an adult with an advanced solid tumor such as melanoma, head and neck, liver or kidney cancer. The sequences come from CD4+ or CD8+ T cells sorted from blood, collected in a trial of the OX40 agonist ivuxolimab. CDR3 loop: CASTRGIQRGYEQYF. The CDR3 nucleotides are TGTGCCAGCACTAGGGGGATCCAGAGGGGCTACGAGCAGTACTTC.